This T cell receptor (beta chain) was found in a study of blood T cell repertoires in COVID-19. A Seattle source enrolled patients during active infection and followed them longitudinally. Trimming removed 5 bases from V and 7 bases from J; junction bases left unmatched: 8. The CDR3 has 14 residues. Germline loops: CDR1 MDHEN, CDR2 SYDVKM. TCRdb's copy holds only in-frame clones and misses some; the assay was immunoSEQ multiplex PCR. The table records 220,000 or so clones, 75% to 90% of them present only once. Material for sequencing was peripheral blood. The source is a woman older than 75 with COVID-19, enrolled during active disease. This rearrangement joins TRBV28 to TRBJ1-2; 9 bases match TRBD1. The CDR3 sequence is CASSMYRGPFGYTF. The CDR3, as DNA: TGTGCCAGCAGTATGTACAGGGGGCCGTTTGGCTACACCTTC.